The rows below give T cell receptor beta chains drawn from one sample of a study of blood T cell repertoires in COVID-19. The method was immunoSEQ multiplex PCR; TCRdb's version includes in-frame clones alone and lacks a portion of them. The sample carries about 69,000 clones, 90% recorded once. Input material: peripheral blood. The receptor source for this set is a man in his fifties or sixties with acute or convalescent COVID-19. Both conserved end residues are part of each CDR3. The D gene is left open where the match is weak. A clone size is listed for some rows: how often the clone was seen (once, few, many), or a class if it is expanded.

j_call | d_call | v_call | clone_size | cdr3_aa | cdr3_nt
TRBJ2-3 | TRBD1 | TRBV19 | . | CASSNYRGGTDTQYF | TGTGCCAGTAGTAATTACAGGGGTGGCACAGATACGCAGTATTTT
TRBJ2-2 | TRBD2 | TRBV7-2 | . | CASSIGRTSVDGELFF | TGTGCCAGCAGCATAGGGCGGACTAGCGTTGACGGGGAGCTGTTTTTT
TRBJ1-3 | TRBD1 | TRBV24-1 | once | CATSDGGQSSGNTIYF | TGTGCCACCAGTGACGGGGGACAGAGCTCTGGAAACACCATATATTTT
TRBJ2-2 | TRBD2 | TRBV24-1 | . | CATRSGNFGELFF | TGTGCCACGCGTAGCGGGAACTTCGGGGAGCTGTTTTTT
TRBJ2-3 | . | TRBV11-2 | . | CASSLASRTDTQYF | TGTGCCAGCAGCTTAGCCTCTCGCACAGATACGCAGTATTTT
TRBJ2-7 | . | TRBV19 | . | CASSMPGLYEQYF | TGTGCCAGTAGTATGCCAGGGCTCTACGAGCAGTACTTC
TRBJ1-2 | . | TRBV28 | . | CASSGGRTANYGYTF | TGTGCCAGCAGTGGGGGCAGGACAGCTAACTATGGCTACACCTTC
TRBJ2-5 | TRBD2 | TRBV6-2/TRBV6-3 | . | CASSYVQLPRREGRRGTQYF | TGTGCCAGCAGTTACGTACAGTTGCCTCGGCGGGAGGGCCGGAGGGGGACCCAGTACTTC
TRBJ1-1 | TRBD1 | TRBV6-5 | . | CASSSAPGTEGEAFF | TGTGCCAGCAGTAGTGCCCCCGGGACAGAAGGTGAAGCTTTCTTT
TRBJ2-5 | TRBD1 | TRBV3-1/TRBV3-2 | few | CASSQADRGWRPIDF | TGTGCCAGCAGCCAAGCTGACAGGGGCTGGAGACCTATCGACTTC
TRBJ2-3 | TRBD2 | TRBV18 | . | CASSPLLAGPSTDTQYF | TGTGCCAGCTCACCTTTACTAGCGGGGCCGAGCACAGATACGCAGTATTTT
TRBJ1-1 | TRBD1 | TRBV29-1 | . | CSVSWTGDTEAFF | TGCAGCGTTTCATGGACAGGGGACACTGAAGCTTTCTTT
TRBJ1-1 | . | TRBV2 | . | CASSGGGWRTEAFF | TGTGCCAGCAGCGGCGGGGGGTGGAGGACTGAAGCTTTCTTT
TRBJ1-2 | TRBD1 | TRBV28 | . | CASSTGQVNGYTF | TGTGCCAGCAGTACGGGACAGGTTAATGGCTACACCTTC
TRBJ2-6 | TRBD1 | TRBV15 | . | CATSRAAGGASGANVLTF | TGTGCCACCAGCAGAGCCGCAGGGGGCGCCTCAGGGGCCAACGTCCTGACTTTC
TRBJ1-2 | . | TRBV7-2 | . | CASSFGGGGNYGYTF | TGTGCCAGCAGCTTTGGGGGGGGCGGTAACTATGGCTACACCTTC
TRBJ1-1 | . | TRBV18 | . | CASSPVPEAEAFF | TGTGCCAGCTCACCGGTACCTGAGGCTGAAGCTTTCTTT
TRBJ2-3 | . | TRBV7-9 | . | CASSLPTGRGDTQYF | TGTGCCAGCAGCTTACCCACGGGTCGGGGAGATACGCAGTATTTT
TRBJ2-7 | . | TRBV7-8 | few | CASSLGLASYEQYF | TGTGCCAGCAGCTTAGGCTTAGCGTCCTACGAGCAGTACTTC
TRBJ2-3 | TRBD2 | TRBV18 | . | CASSLIAGVGTDTQYF | TGTGCCAGCTCACTAATAGCGGGAGTTGGCACAGATACGCAGTATTTT
TRBJ2-3 | TRBD1 | TRBV19 | . | CASSTYRGNTDTQYF | TGTGCCAGTAGTACCTACAGGGGGAACACAGATACGCAGTATTTT
TRBJ2-5 | TRBD1 | TRBV2 | . | CASRWTGEETQYF | TGTGCCAGCAGGTGGACAGGGGAAGAGACCCAGTACTTC
TRBJ2-7 | TRBD2 | TRBV19 | . | CASRTSGRVLSYEQYF | TGTGCCAGTCGCACTAGCGGGAGGGTCCTCTCCTACGAGCAGTACTTC
TRBJ1-5 | . | TRBV19 | . | CASPTVPFNQPQHF | TGTGCCAGTCCGACAGTGCCCTTCAATCAGCCCCAGCATTTT
TRBJ2-5 | TRBD1 | TRBV2 | . | CASSGPTTGVLEETQYF | TGTGCCAGCAGTGGCCCAACGACAGGGGTCCTGGAGGAGACCCAGTACTTC
TRBJ1-2 | . | TRBV4-1 | . | CASSYVGGDYGYTF | TGCGCCAGCAGCTACGTAGGGGGGGACTATGGCTACACCTTC
TRBJ2-5 | . | TRBV14 | . | CASSQDWQGETQYF | TGTGCCAGCAGCCAAGATTGGCAGGGAGAGACCCAGTACTTC
TRBJ2-4 | TRBD2 | TRBV6-4 | few | CASRDPGLAGLAKNIQYF | TGTGCCAGCAGAGACCCGGGACTAGCGGGATTAGCCAAAAACATTCAGTACTTC
TRBJ2-4 | . | TRBV4-1 | . | CASSYDDRVNIQYF | TGCGCCAGCAGCTACGACGACCGGGTGAACATTCAGTACTTC
TRBJ2-3 | TRBD2 | TRBV5-4 | . | CASSSITSVHTDTQYF | TGTGCCAGCAGCTCGATTACTAGCGTTCACACAGATACGCAGTATTTT
TRBJ2-1 | TRBD2 | TRBV4-3 | . | CASSQRTSSGSGEQFF | TGCGCCAGCAGCCAACGGACTTCTAGCGGGAGTGGTGAGCAGTTCTTC
TRBJ2-3 | . | TRBV24-1 | . | CATSDSLGVVTDTQYF | TGTGCCACCAGTGATTCTCTAGGGGTTGTCACAGATACGCAGTATTTT
TRBJ2-3 | . | TRBV24-1 | . | CATSEGGTQYF | TGTGCCACCAGTGAAGGGGGTACGCAGTATTTT